This T cell receptor beta chain is drawn from a study of blood T cells in healthy people across ages (dated by TCRdb to the mid-2010s). In the study overall: Template switching captured roughly one uniquely barcoded TCR beta cDNA molecule per two T cells in model experiments. The study measured age-related changes in TCR beta repertoire diversity using deep sequencing normalized with unique cDNA molecular identifiers. To avoid experimental bias, donors of different ages were spread randomly across the sequencing lanes. The study analyzed two additional independent replicas of 1 million unique cDNA reads from the same blood draw for two donors, one aged 18 to 30 and one aged 80 or older. Donors were grouped into four age groups: young (average roughly 15 years), middle-aged (roughly 40), aged (around 62) and long-lived (about 90).

The roughly 39 donors, aged 6 to 90 years, were systemically healthy Caucasian individuals from Russia. Each donor gave 8 to 10 milliliters of peripheral blood, drawn into EDTA-treated Vacutainer tubes. Ficoll-Paque density-gradient centrifugation was used to isolate PBMCs, with at least 6.5 million per sample. Trizol reagent was used to extract total RNA from the PBMCs, yielding at least 5 micrograms per sample. The percentages of naive CD45RAhigh/CD27high T cells were determined by flow cytometry on a PBMC aliquot from every donor. The library was built by means of 5' RACE. Reads for this sample came from an Illumina HiSeq 2500. A second PCR of about 6 to 11 cycles was performed with a sample-barcoded 5' primer and a J-beta primer mix. Each TCR beta cDNA molecule received a unique molecular identifier from a template-switch 5' adaptor carrying 12 random nucleotides. At least 3 million CDR3-containing paired-end reads were obtained from each sample. First-strand cDNA synthesis was performed from all RNA using the Mint cDNA synthesis kit, with priming by a TRBC-specific oligonucleotide. After uracil-DNA glycosylase treatment, a first 18-cycle PCR used universal primers M1SS and BC2_uni_R on all cDNA. Concerning the study's data processing: For normalization, 1 million high-quality reads, each with a distinct molecular identifier, were randomly selected from each sample. Instead of being binned into consensus sequences, reads with shared molecular identifiers were discarded. MiTCR, with a Q25 quality threshold and the strictest error-elimination algorithm, was used for CDR3 identification, clonotype clustering and error correction. A nonparametric unseen species model using Euler transformation provided a lower-bound estimate of total TCR beta diversity. In TCRdb, the public reads were trimmed at Q25 with fastp and aligned with MiXCR, with productive beta chains retained. Rows with one shared CDR3 protein collapse into an entry with the most common genes and DNA. The V and J calls shown here were made by TCRdb, not taken from the authors' results. This sample comprises about 1,500,000 distinct CDR3 sequences, about 43% of them detected only once. The ten largest clonotypes hold 7% to 9.5% of the sample.

For this clonotype: This receptor's antigen is unknown. There are no base qualities to consult, and no much larger clone falls within one base.

The germline V gene (reference sequence) gives CDR1 as MNHEY and CDR2 as SMNVEV. The CDR3 sequence holds 15 residues, the cysteine and phenylalanine included. The read is trimmed to its CDR3 DNA, 45 bases read in frame from base 1. V is pared back by 6 bases and J by 7 bases, with 20 bases lying between the germline termini. Study-wide conclusions, independent of this receptor: Because the CMV infection status of the donors was unknown, age-related changes in expanded clonotypes may potentially have been confounded. Observed TCR beta diversity per million T cells fell roughly linearly with age, and a significant reduction was already apparent by age around 44. Compared with the aged group, more naive CD4+ T cells, fewer expanded clones and increased TCR diversity were shown by the long-lived group, suggesting age selection. There was a strong correlation between observed TCR beta diversity and the percentage of naive T cells measured by flow cytometry. Because profiling used bulk unsorted PBMCs, naive and antigen-experienced compartments could not be compared conclusively. Estimates of total diversity from one million sequenced T cells were regarded as lower bounds and underestimates.

This TCR came from a woman younger than 35 in good health. The sample taken for sequencing was blood. The chain is made from TRBV27 and TRBJ2-3, with an unclear D gene assignment. The CDR3 has the sequence CASRGEWFALYTQYF. DNA sequence: TGTGCCAGCAGGGGTGAATGGTTCGCATTGTATACGCAGTATTTT.